A selection of T cell receptor beta chains follows, all from one sample in a study of technical replicates of blood from several donors. Using immunoSEQ multiplex PCR, the repertoire was profiled, and TCRdb retains in-frame clones only, with some absent. The data hold some 48,000 clones, with 80% to 95% observed a single time. Sequenced input: PBMCs. The receptors derive from a human donor in good health. Some clones in this sample may be carry-over from other donors' samples. Each CDR3 is given with its conserved first and last residue. The D gene is left open where the match is weak. Clone size is not always given. Where it is, it says once, few, many or a class for expanded clones.

d_gene	abundance	v_gene	j_gene	CDR3aa	CDR3nt
TRBD2	-	TRBV5-4	TRBJ2-5	CASSLGGGAVFKTQYF	TGTGCCAGCAGCTTGGGCGGGGGGGCCGTCTTTAAGACCCAGTACTTC
-	-	TRBV7-2	TRBJ2-1	CASSLVIGLGGYEQFF	TGTGCCAGCAGCTTAGTTATTGGCCTAGGAGGTTATGAGCAGTTCTTC
-	-	TRBV29-1	TRBJ1-2	CSVERENGYTF	TGCAGCGTTGAGCGAGAAAATGGCTACACCTTC
TRBD1	-	TRBV10-3	TRBJ1-1	CAISPGQMNTEAFF	TGTGCCATCAGTCCGGGACAGATGAACACTGAAGCTTTCTTT
-	-	TRBV4-3	TRBJ2-3	CASSQGNSGTLNTQYF	TGCGCCAGCAGCCAAGGAAATAGCGGAACACTAAATACGCAGTATTTT
TRBD2	-	TRBV19	TRBJ2-3	CASSTPGLAGGADTQYF	TGTGCCAGTAGTACTCCAGGACTAGCGGGTGGAGCAGATACGCAGTATTTT
-	-	TRBV7-9	TRBJ1-1	CASSKHSNTEAFF	TGTGCCAGCAGCAAGCATTCCAACACTGAAGCTTTCTTT
TRBD2	-	TRBV5-6	TRBJ2-5	CASSRGEPQETQYF	TGTGCCAGCAGCCGGGGGGAGCCCCAAGAGACCCAGTACTTC
TRBD1	-	TRBV11-2	TRBJ1-6	CASSQTGTGNSPLHF	TGTGCCAGCAGCCAAACCGGGACAGGGAATTCACCCCTCCACTTT
-	-	TRBV29-1	TRBJ1-1	CSVPDTEAFF	TGCAGCGTTCCGGACACTGAAGCTTTCTTT
-	-	TRBV4-3	TRBJ1-2	CASSQDPGGRNYGYTF	TGCGCCAGCAGCCAAGATCCCGGGGGGCGGAACTATGGCTACACCTTC
-	-	TRBV15	TRBJ2-2	CATSVLENTGELFF	TGTGCCACCAGCGTACTCGAGAACACCGGGGAGCTGTTTTTT
-	-	TRBV6-5	TRBJ1-6	CATHRGYRNSPLHF	TGTGCCACACACCGGGGGTATAGGAATTCACCCCTCCACTTT
TRBD1	-	TRBV19	TRBJ2-2	CASTPRTGNTGELFF	TGTGCCAGTACCCCTAGGACAGGGAACACCGGGGAGCTGTTTTTT
-	-	TRBV7-3	TRBJ1-2	CASSPGGRGRGYTF	TGTGCCAGCAGCCCCGGGGGGAGGGGTCGTGGCTACACCTTC
-	-	TRBV4-2	TRBJ1-5	CASSRTAGTNNQPQHF	TGTGCCAGCAGCCGTACGGCAGGGACAAATAATCAGCCCCAGCATTTT
-	few	TRBV2	TRBJ2-3	CANGGQVTDTQYF	TGTGCCAACGGGGGGCAGGTCACAGATACGCAGTATTTT
-	-	TRBV5-1	TRBJ1-1	CASSYNSWGPRDTEAFF	TGCGCCAGCAGCTATAATTCGTGGGGGCCCCGGGACACTGAAGCTTTCTTT
-	-	TRBV7-8	TRBJ1-1	CASSLGPEGTEAFF	TGTGCCAGCAGCTTAGGACCCGAGGGCACTGAAGCTTTCTTT
TRBD2	-	TRBV7-2	TRBJ2-1	CASSLGTSGYTGNEQFF	TGTGCCAGCAGCTTAGGGACTAGCGGGTACACCGGCAATGAGCAGTTCTTC
-	once	TRBV6-5	TRBJ1-2	CASSYRDTNYGYTF	TGTGCCAGCAGTTACAGGGACACCAACTATGGCTACACCTTC
TRBD1	-	TRBV15	TRBJ1-1	CATGRTGAYPGEAFF	TGTGCCACCGGACGGACAGGCGCCTACCCAGGTGAAGCTTTCTTT
-	-	TRBV5-1	TRBJ1-5	CASSLEAGSNQPQHF	TGCGCCAGCAGCTTGGAGGCGGGTAGCAATCAGCCCCAGCATTTT
TRBD2	-	TRBV5-1	TRBJ2-1	CASSADELAGGPWDEQFF	TGCGCCAGCAGCGCCGACGAACTAGCGGGAGGGCCTTGGGATGAGCAGTTCTTC
TRBD2	once	TRBV19	TRBJ2-3	CASSTRRGGRAPWSTDTQYF	TGTGCCAGTAGCACCCGGAGGGGCGGGAGGGCTCCTTGGAGTACAGATACGCAGTATTTT
-	-	TRBV18	TRBJ1-3	CASSPNPGGSGNTIYF	TGTGCCAGCTCACCAAACCCGGGGGGCTCTGGAAACACCATATATTTT
TRBD1	-	TRBV4-3	TRBJ1-5	CASSQDPGGYNQPQHF	TGCGCCAGCAGCCAAGACCCAGGGGGCTATAATCAGCCCCAGCATTTT
-	-	TRBV6-5	TRBJ2-1	CASSYFGDLNNEQFF	TGTGCCAGCAGTTACTTTGGGGACTTAAACAATGAGCAGTTCTTC
-	-	TRBV5-6	TRBJ1-2	CASSLDRYGIANYGYTF	TGTGCCAGCAGCTTAGACAGATATGGAATAGCTAACTATGGCTACACCTTC
TRBD2	-	TRBV6-6	TRBJ2-3	CASRSSGGASDTQYF	TGTGCCAGCAGGTCTAGCGGGGGGGCGAGTGATACGCAGTATTTT
TRBD2	-	TRBV9	TRBJ2-2	CASSATPGLATGELFF	TGTGCCAGCAGCGCCACTCCGGGACTAGCCACCGGGGAGCTGTTTTTT
TRBD2	once	TRBV13	TRBJ2-3	CASSSRSSGSGTDTQYF	TGTGCCAGCAGCTCCCGATCTAGCGGGAGCGGGACAGATACGCAGTATTTT
TRBD1	once	TRBV4-3	TRBJ1-5	CASSQEEGADQPQHF	TGCGCCAGCAGCCAAGAAGAGGGGGCAGATCAGCCCCAGCATTTT
-	-	TRBV7-9	TRBJ2-3	CASRQTVTDTQYF	TGTGCCAGCAGGCAGACAGTCACAGATACGCAGTATTTT
-	-	TRBV7-6	TRBJ2-2	CASSQAPGELFF	TGTGCCAGCAGCCAAGCCCCCGGGGAGCTGTTTTTT
-	-	TRBV4-2	TRBJ1-2	CASSRDGRAYGYTF	TGTGCCAGCAGCCGAGACGGCAGGGCCTATGGCTACACCTTC
-	-	TRBV19	TRBJ2-1	CASSMGYYRGTGNEQFF	TGTGCCAGTAGTATGGGCTACTATCGCGGGACGGGCAATGAGCAGTTCTTC
-	-	TRBV7-3	TRBJ2-1	CASSWIASSYNEQFF	TGTGCCAGCAGCTGGATAGCGAGCTCCTACAATGAGCAGTTCTTC
-	-	TRBV7-9	TRBJ2-7	CASSFDNGGTYGF	TGTGCCAGCAGCTTTGACAACGGCGGGACTTATGGGTTC
TRBD2	-	TRBV4-3	TRBJ2-6	CASSQSIAGVGGANVLTF	TGCGCCAGCAGCCAATCGATAGCGGGAGTGGGTGGGGCCAACGTCCTGACTTTC
TRBD1	-	TRBV29-1	TRBJ1-2	CSVEERTGDNYGYTF	TGCAGCGTTGAAGAGAGGACAGGAGACAACTATGGCTACACCTTC
-	-	TRBV5-4	TRBJ2-1	CASSTSPAEQFF	TGTGCCAGCAGTACTAGCCCGGCTGAGCAGTTCTTC
-	-	TRBV11-2	TRBJ1-1	CASSFGTTNTEAFF	TGTGCCAGCAGCTTCGGGACAACGAACACTGAAGCTTTCTTT
-	-	TRBV2	TRBJ1-2	CASTLGARGYTF	TGTGCCAGCACTCTGGGGGCGCGGGGCTACACCTTC
TRBD2	-	TRBV11-2	TRBJ2-5	CASSLQYSRGGAKETQYF	TGTGCCAGCAGCTTACAGTATTCACGGGGGGGGGCCAAAGAGACCCAGTACTTC
-	-	TRBV19	TRBJ1-2	CASSTIRQANYGYTF	TGTGCCAGTAGTACCATAAGACAGGCTAACTATGGCTACACCTTC